These T cell receptor beta chains were read from a single sample in a study of shared clonotypes between healthy human individuals. Libraries were prepared by immunoSEQ multiplex PCR; TCRdb keeps only in-frame clonotypes and omits some of them. The sample shows roughly 1 million clones, roughly 80% of them seen only once. Specimen: memory CD4+ T cells sorted from blood. The receptors come from a man between 18 and 35 years old in good health. The CDR3 runs from the conserved cysteine through the conserved F or W. Fields, in order: J gene, V gene, clone size, D gene, CDR3 protein, CDR3 DNA. A D gene is named only where the DNA matches it firmly. Size values are once, few and many counts, or a class for expanded clones, and some rows have none.

TRBJ1-4 | TRBV5-1 | few | TRBD1 | CASSLGVGTGTEKLFF | TGCGCCAGCAGCTTGGGGGTCGGGACAGGGACTGAAAAACTGTTTTTT
TRBJ1-1 | TRBV6-1 | few | TRBD1 | CASSPTGKGTEAFF | TGTGCCAGCAGTCCGACAGGGAAGGGCACTGAAGCTTTCTTT
TRBJ2-7 | TRBV28 | - | - | CASTGTYYEQYF | TGTGCCAGCACAGGGACGTATTACGAGCAGTACTTC
TRBJ1-2 | TRBV6-6 | - | - | CASSYPLEYSGYTF | TGTGCCAGCAGTTACCCCCTCGAGTATAGCGGCTACACCTTC
TRBJ1-4 | TRBV4-1 | - | - | CASSQGVSSFDEKLFF | TGCGCCAGCAGCCAAGGTGTTTCATCGTTTGATGAAAAACTGTTTTTT
TRBJ2-2 | TRBV2 | - | - | CASSEGIGPTGELFF | TGTGCCAGCAGTGAAGGTATCGGGCCGACCGGGGAGCTGTTTTTT
TRBJ2-7 | TRBV28 | - | TRBD2 | CASSKLMSGGSYEQYF | TGTGCCAGCAGTAAACTTATGTCGGGGGGAAGCTACGAGCAGTACTTC
TRBJ2-2 | TRBV7-2 | - | - | CASSLESGVHGELFF | TGTGCCAGCAGCTTAGAGTCCGGGGTACACGGGGAGCTGTTTTTT
TRBJ2-1 | TRBV27 | - | - | CASSFSRGKSGEQFF | TGTGCCAGCAGTTTCTCCCGGGGGAAGAGCGGTGAGCAGTTCTTC
TRBJ2-1 | TRBV29-1 | - | TRBD2 | CSVEPPLAGGDNEQFF | TGCAGCGTTGAACCCCCACTAGCGGGAGGGGATAATGAGCAGTTCTTC
TRBJ2-2 | TRBV6-1 | - | TRBD1 | CASRETGGPYGELFF | TGTGCCAGCAGAGAGACAGGGGGCCCGTACGGGGAGCTGTTTTTT
TRBJ2-3 | TRBV2 | - | - | CASRTDLYTDTQYF | TGTGCCAGTAGGACAGACTTATACACAGATACGCAGTATTTT
TRBJ1-1 | TRBV14 | - | TRBD1 | CASSHRQGRGNTEAFF | TGTGCCAGCAGCCACCGACAGGGCCGAGGGAACACTGAAGCTTTCTTT
TRBJ1-1 | TRBV27 | - | TRBD1 | CASSLTHRGWKAFF | TGTGCCAGCAGTTTAACCCACAGGGGATGGAAAGCTTTCTTT
TRBJ2-5 | TRBV19 | - | - | CASSTTLGGLETQYF | TGTGCCAGTAGTACCACTCTGGGGGGCCTGGAGACCCAGTACTTC
TRBJ2-7 | TRBV5-6 | once | - | CASSLYSWDGGEQYF | TGTGCCAGCAGCCTTTATTCTTGGGATGGGGGCGAGCAGTACTTC
TRBJ2-2 | TRBV15 | - | - | CATSPLLGGPTGELFF | TGTGCCACCAGCCCCCTTTTAGGAGGTCCCACCGGGGAGCTGTTTTTT
TRBJ1-2 | TRBV6-5 | - | TRBD1 | CASSYKGQSNYGYTF | TGTGCCAGCAGTTACAAGGGACAGTCTAACTATGGCTACACCTTC
TRBJ2-7 | TRBV18 | - | - | CASSRGGGGYEQYF | TGTGCCAGCTCGCGTGGGGGGGGCGGTTACGAGCAGTACTTC
TRBJ1-1 | TRBV10-3 | - | TRBD1 | CAINSDRGLSNTEAFF | TGTGCCATCAATTCCGACAGGGGGCTATCAAACACTGAAGCTTTCTTT
TRBJ1-2 | TRBV5-4 | - | - | CASSRPGGFYGYTF | TGTGCCAGCAGCCGCCCGGGGGGCTTCTATGGCTACACCTTC
TRBJ1-2 | TRBV15 | - | TRBD1 | CATSRAPGQGVYGYTF | TGTGCCACCAGCAGAGCTCCGGGACAGGGGGTCTATGGCTACACCTTC
TRBJ1-4 | TRBV18 | once | TRBD1 | CASSLKDRGGEKLFF | TGTGCCAGCTCACTCAAGGACAGGGGCGGTGAAAAACTGTTTTTT
TRBJ1-5 | TRBV6-1 | - | - | CASSDWTASNQPQHF | TGTGCCAGCAGTGATTGGACGGCTAGCAATCAGCCCCAGCATTTT
TRBJ2-7 | TRBV5-6 | few | TRBD2 | CASSPASKRDYEQYF | TGTGCCAGCAGCCCTGCCAGTAAGCGGGACTACGAGCAGTACTTC
TRBJ1-1 | TRBV18 | - | TRBD1 | CASSSGTDLYEAFF | TGTGCCAGCTCATCGGGGACAGACCTCTACGAAGCTTTCTTT
TRBJ2-5 | TRBV7-9 | - | TRBD2 | CASSSKLSGFEETQYF | TGTGCCAGCAGCTCCAAGCTTAGCGGGTTTGAAGAGACCCAGTACTTC
TRBJ2-3 | TRBV28 | - | TRBD1 | CAIKPGTATDTQYF | TGTGCCATAAAACCCGGGACAGCCACAGATACGCAGTATTTT
TRBJ1-5 | TRBV11-2 | - | - | CASSSGVGGTQPQHF | TGTGCCAGCAGCTCGGGGGTGGGCGGCACTCAGCCCCAGCATTTT
TRBJ2-3 | TRBV5-6 | - | - | CASSFRPYADTQYF | TGTGCCAGCAGCTTCCGCCCCTACGCAGATACGCAGTATTTT
TRBJ2-2 | TRBV5-4 | - | - | CASSLQGMNTGELFF | TGTGCCAGCAGCTTGCAGGGGATGAACACCGGGGAGCTGTTTTTT
TRBJ2-1 | TRBV5-1 | - | TRBD1 | CASSLRTGRDEQFF | TGCGCCAGCAGCCTGCGGACAGGGCGGGATGAGCAGTTCTTC
TRBJ2-1 | TRBV19 | - | TRBD1 | CASMEQGGIGEQFF | TGTGCCAGTATGGAACAGGGGGGAATCGGTGAGCAGTTCTTC
TRBJ2-7 | TRBV6-1 | - | TRBD1 | CASSEMLGTGLYEQYF | TGTGCCAGCAGTGAAATGCTCGGGACAGGGCTATACGAGCAGTACTTC
TRBJ2-1 | TRBV4-1 | - | TRBD2 | CASSQEGTSGRASTIEQFF | TGCGCCAGCAGCCAAGAGGGGACTAGCGGGAGGGCCTCTACAATTGAGCAGTTCTTC